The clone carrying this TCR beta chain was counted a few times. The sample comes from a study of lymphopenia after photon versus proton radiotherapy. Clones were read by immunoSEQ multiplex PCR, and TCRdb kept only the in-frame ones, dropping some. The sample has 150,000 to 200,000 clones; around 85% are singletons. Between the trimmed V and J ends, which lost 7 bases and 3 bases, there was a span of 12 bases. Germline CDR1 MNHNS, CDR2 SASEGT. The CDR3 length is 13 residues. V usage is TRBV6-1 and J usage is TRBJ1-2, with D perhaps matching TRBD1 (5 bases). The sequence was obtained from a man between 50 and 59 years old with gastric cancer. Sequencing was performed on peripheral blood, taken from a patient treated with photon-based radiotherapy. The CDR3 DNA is TGTGCCAGCACAGAGGGGTTGTACTATGGCTACACCTTC. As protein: CASTEGLYYGYTF.